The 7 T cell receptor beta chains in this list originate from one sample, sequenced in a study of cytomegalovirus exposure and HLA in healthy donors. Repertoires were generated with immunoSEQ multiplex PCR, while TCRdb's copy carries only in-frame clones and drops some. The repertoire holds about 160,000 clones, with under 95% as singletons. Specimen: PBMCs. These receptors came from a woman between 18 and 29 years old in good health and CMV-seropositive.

Here the CDR3 reads CASSSDRGSISGANVLTF. The CDR3 DNA is TGTGCCAGTAGTTCGGACAGGGGATCTATCTCTGGGGCCAACGTCCTGACTTTC. The genes are TRBV19 and TRBJ2-6; 9 bases match TRBD1. Trimming took 5 bases from V and 0 from J; bases not matched to a gene: 8. Germline CDR1 is LNHDA and CDR2 is SQIVND (reference sequence). This CDR3 region has 18 residues.

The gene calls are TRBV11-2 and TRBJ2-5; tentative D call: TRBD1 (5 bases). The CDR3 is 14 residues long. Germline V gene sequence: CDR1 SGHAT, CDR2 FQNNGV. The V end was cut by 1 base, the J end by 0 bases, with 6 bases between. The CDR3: CASSLGQYQETQYF. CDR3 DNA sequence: TGTGCCAGCAGCTTAGGACAGTACCAAGAGACCCAGTACTTC.

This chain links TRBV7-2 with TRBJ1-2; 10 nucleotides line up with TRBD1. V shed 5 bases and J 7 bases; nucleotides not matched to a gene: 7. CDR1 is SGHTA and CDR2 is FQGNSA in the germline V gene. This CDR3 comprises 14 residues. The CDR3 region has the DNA TGTGCCAGCAGCCCCGGACAGGGGGAGTCTGGCTACACCTTC. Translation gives CASSPGQGESGYTF.

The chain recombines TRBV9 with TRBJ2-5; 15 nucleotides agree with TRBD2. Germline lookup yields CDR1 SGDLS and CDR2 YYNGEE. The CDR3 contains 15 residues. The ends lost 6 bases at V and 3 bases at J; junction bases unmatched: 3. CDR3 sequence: CASTGTSGGKETQYF. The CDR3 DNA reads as TGTGCCAGCACCGGGACTAGCGGGGGGAAAGAGACCCAGTACTTC.

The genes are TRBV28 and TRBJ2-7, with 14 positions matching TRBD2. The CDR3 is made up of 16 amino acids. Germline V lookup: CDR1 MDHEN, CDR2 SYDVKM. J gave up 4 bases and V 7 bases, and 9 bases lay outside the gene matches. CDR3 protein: CASMRGLAGVRYEQYF. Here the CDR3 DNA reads TGTGCCAGCATGAGGGGACTAGCGGGAGTTCGGTACGAGCAGTACTTC. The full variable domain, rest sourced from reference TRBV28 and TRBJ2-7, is DVKVTQSSRYLVKRTGEKVFLECVQDMDHENMFWYRQDPGLGLRLIYFSYDVKMKEKGDIPEGYSVSREKKERFSLILESASTNQTSMYLCASMRGLAGVRYEQYFGPGTRLTVT.

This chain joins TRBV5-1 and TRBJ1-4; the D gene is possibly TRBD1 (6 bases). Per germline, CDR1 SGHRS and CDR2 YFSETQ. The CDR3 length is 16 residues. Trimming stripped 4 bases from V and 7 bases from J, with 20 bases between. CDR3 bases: TGCGCCAGCAGCACAAGGGACATCGCAGGGGCTGAAAAACTGTTTTTT. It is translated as CASSTRDIAGAEKLFF. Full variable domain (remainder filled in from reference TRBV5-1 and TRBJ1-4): KAGVTQTPRYLIKTRGQQVTLSCSPISGHRSVSWYQQTPGQGLQFLFEYFSETQRNKGNFPGRFSGRQFSNSRSEMNVSTLELGDSALYLCASSTRDIAGAEKLFFGSGTQLSVL.

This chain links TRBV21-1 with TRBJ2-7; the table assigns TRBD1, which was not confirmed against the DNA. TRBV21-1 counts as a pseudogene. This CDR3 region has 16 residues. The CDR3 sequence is CASSNLVTGVSHEQYF. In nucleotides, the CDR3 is TGTGCCAGCAGCAATTTGGTGACAGGGGTCTCCCACGAGCAGTACTTC.